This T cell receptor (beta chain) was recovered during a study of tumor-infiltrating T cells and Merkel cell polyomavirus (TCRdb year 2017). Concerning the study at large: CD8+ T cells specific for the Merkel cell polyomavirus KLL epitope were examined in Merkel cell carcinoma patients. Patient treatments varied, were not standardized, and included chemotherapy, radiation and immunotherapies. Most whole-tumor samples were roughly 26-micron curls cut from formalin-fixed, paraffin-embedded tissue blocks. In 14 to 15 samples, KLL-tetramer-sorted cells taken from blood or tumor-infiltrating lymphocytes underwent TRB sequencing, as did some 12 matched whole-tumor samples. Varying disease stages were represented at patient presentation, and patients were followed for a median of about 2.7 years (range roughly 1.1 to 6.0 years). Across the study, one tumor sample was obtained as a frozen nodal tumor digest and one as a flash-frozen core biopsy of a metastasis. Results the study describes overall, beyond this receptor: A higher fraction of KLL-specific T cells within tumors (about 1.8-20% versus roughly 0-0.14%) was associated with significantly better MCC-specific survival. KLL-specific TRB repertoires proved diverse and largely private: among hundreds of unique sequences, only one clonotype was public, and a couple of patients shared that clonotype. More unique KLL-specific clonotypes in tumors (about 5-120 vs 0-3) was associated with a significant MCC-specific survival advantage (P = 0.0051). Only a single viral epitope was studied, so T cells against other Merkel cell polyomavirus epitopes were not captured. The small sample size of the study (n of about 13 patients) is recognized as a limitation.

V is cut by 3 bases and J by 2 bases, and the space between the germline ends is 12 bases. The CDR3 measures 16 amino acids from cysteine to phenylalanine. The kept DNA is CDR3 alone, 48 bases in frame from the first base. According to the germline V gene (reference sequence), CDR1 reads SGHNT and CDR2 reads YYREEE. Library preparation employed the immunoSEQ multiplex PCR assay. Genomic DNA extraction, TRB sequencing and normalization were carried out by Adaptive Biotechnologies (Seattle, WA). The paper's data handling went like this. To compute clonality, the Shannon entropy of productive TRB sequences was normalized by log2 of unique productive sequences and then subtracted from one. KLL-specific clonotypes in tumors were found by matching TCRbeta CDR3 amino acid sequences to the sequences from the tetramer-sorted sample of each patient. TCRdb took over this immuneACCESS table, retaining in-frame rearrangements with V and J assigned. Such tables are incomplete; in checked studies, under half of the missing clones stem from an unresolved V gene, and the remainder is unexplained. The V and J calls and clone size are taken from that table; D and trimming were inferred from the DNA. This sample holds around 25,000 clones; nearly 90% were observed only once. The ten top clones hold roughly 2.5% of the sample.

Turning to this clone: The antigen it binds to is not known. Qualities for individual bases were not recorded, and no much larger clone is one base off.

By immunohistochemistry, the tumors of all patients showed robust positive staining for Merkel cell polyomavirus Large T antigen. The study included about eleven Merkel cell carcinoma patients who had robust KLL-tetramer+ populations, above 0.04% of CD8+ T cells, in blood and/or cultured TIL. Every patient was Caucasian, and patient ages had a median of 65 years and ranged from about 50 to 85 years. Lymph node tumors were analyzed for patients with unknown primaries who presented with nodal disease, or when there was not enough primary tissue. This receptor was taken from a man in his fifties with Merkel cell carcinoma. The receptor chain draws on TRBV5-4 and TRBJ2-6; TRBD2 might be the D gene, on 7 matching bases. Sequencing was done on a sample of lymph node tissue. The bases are TGTGCCAGCAGCTATAGGGGGGGGGCTGGGGCCAACGTCCTGACTTTC. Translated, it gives CASSYRGGAGANVLTF.